The next 12 T cell receptor beta chains were all read from a single sample in a study of T cell responses to AZD1222 COVID-19 vaccine. Here immunoSEQ multiplex PCR was the method, and the copy in TCRdb shows in-frame clones only, minus some. Of roughly 160,000 clones in the sample, under 95% were seen once. The source material was peripheral blood, sampled 28 days after the second AZD1222 dose. Receptor source: an adult who received the AZD1222 COVID-19 vaccine.

The rearrangement links TRBV5-1 to TRBJ1-1; D unclear. Between the trimmed V and J ends, which lost 0 bases and 1 base, there was a span of 7 bases. From germline, CDR1 is SGHRS and CDR2 YFSETQ. The CDR3 has 14 amino acids. The CDR3 is CASSLGQTNTEAFF. The DNA for the CDR3 is TGCGCCAGCAGCTTGGGGCAGACGAACACTGAAGCTTTCTTT.

The J gene is TRBJ2-7, the V gene TRBV5-1; D is unresolved. This CDR3 contains 13 residues. CDR1 is SGHRS and CDR2 is YFSETQ in the germline V gene. V was clipped by 3 bases and J by 7 bases, with 14 bases between them. CDR3 residues: CASSWSSLLEQYF. CDR3 DNA sequence: TGCGCCAGCAGCTGGTCATCTTTGCTAGAGCAGTACTTC.

The rearrangement uses TRBV19 and TRBJ1-4; D is uncertain. This CDR3 contains 14 residues. Trimming took 5 bases from V and 5 from J, leaving 12 bases between them. Germline CDR1 is LNHDA and CDR2 is SQIVND (reference sequence). The CDR3 protein is CASSPFGVNEKLFF. The CDR3, as DNA: TGTGCCAGTAGTCCCTTCGGGGTGAATGAAAAACTGTTTTTT.

The V call is TRBV28, the J call TRBJ1-1; the match to TRBD1 covers 9 bases. Trimming removed 3 bases from V and 4 bases from J; junction bases left unmatched: 15. CDR1 and CDR2 from the germline V gene are MDHEN and SYDVKM. The CDR3 runs 18 residues. CDR3 sequence: CASSFPSPGQGRSTEAFF. The CDR3 coding sequence is TGTGCCAGCAGTTTCCCATCCCCGGGACAGGGTCGTAGCACTGAAGCTTTCTTT.

The chain uses TRBV5-1 and TRBJ2-1; 10 bases are shared with TRBD2. The J segment lost 7 bases and the V segment lost 0 bases, leaving 4 bases of the junction unmatched. CDR3 length: 15 residues. The germline CDR1 and CDR2 sequences are SGHRS and YFSETQ. Here the CDR3 reads CASSLGLAGVNEQFF. As DNA, the CDR3 is TGCGCCAGCAGCTTGGGGCTAGCGGGAGTGAATGAGCAGTTCTTC.

V and J are TRBV19 and TRBJ1-5, with TRBD1 identical over 8 bases. The germline V gene has CDR1 LNHDA and CDR2 SQIVND (reference sequence). Germline trimming cut 2 bases from V and 7 bases from J; bases unmatched to any gene: 7. This CDR3 region has 15 residues. The CDR3 nucleotides are TGTGCCAGTAGTATAAGGACAGGGAGACAACAGCCCCAGCATTTT. Protein: CASSIRTGRQQPQHF.

The CDR3 protein is CASSQETSDTDTQYF. CDR3 nucleotides: TGCGCCAGCAGCCAGGAAACTAGCGACACAGATACGCAGTATTTT. The rearrangement uses TRBV4-1 and TRBJ2-3, with 7 bases identical to TRBD2. Germline loops: CDR1 MGHRA, CDR2 YSYEKL. V was pared by 3 bases and J by 2 bases, with 5 bases of the junction left unmatched. The CDR3 is 15 amino acids.

The rearrangement links TRBV5-1 to TRBJ2-7; 7 bases are a match to TRBD1. This CDR3 is 14 amino acids long. Trimming took 3 bases from V and 2 from J; bases not matched to a gene: 5. Germline assignment: CDR1 SGHRS and CDR2 YFSETQ. The CDR3 sequence is CASSWATGTYEQYF. The DNA of the CDR3 is TGCGCCAGCAGCTGGGCGACAGGGACCTACGAGCAGTACTTC.

The chain combines TRBV6-2 or TRBV6-3 with TRBJ2-1; TRBD2 matches at 10 bases. V was clipped by 6 bases and J by 7 bases; unmatched bases: 12. This CDR3 region has 16 residues. The germline gives CDR1 MNHEY, CDR2 SVGEGT. The CDR3 DNA sequence: TGTGCCAGCAGCCCTGGACTAGCGGTACGGAGGAATGAGCAGTTCTTC. It specifies CASSPGLAVRRNEQFF.

This chain connects TRBV7-2 to TRBJ2-1; 7 bases map to TRBD2. CDR1 is SGHTA and CDR2 is FQGNSA in the germline V gene. There are 16 residues in the CDR3. V lost 5 bases, J lost 4 bases, and 11 bases stayed unmatched. Written as DNA, the CDR3 is TGTGCCAGCAGCGCCCGCGCGGGAGACTGGTACAATGAGCAGTTCTTC. Translation gives CASSARAGDWYNEQFF.

The gene calls are TRBV10-2 and TRBJ1-1, with unresolved D. The germline V gene encodes CDR1 WSHSY and CDR2 SAAADI. V shed 0 bases and J shed 9 bases, with 11 bases lying between them. The CDR3 is 13 amino acids. The CDR3 DNA is TGCGCCAGCAGTGAGTCTGAGGCACTGAAAGCTTTCTTT. Its protein is CASSESEALKAFF.

DNA for the CDR3: TGTGCCAGCCGACAGGGGCGGAGGGCCAATGAGCAGTTCTTC. Amino acids: CASRQGRRANEQFF. The rearrangement uses TRBV11-1 and TRBJ2-1; 8 nucleotides agree with TRBD1. With V trimmed by 8 bases and J by 6 bases, 9 bases remained unmatched. The CDR3 is made up of 14 amino acids. Germline V gives CDR1 SGHAT, CDR2 FQDESV (reference sequence).